The entry below gives a single TCR beta chain sequence along with its context. Original analysis: Reference gene primer amplification yielded estimated nucleated cell counts. Clones were read by immunoSEQ multiplex PCR, and TCRdb kept only the in-frame ones, dropping some. D and trimming come from the DNA, and the V and J calls and clone size come from that table. This sample has approximately 180,000 clones, with over 75% found just once. The sample originates from a study of blood T cell repertoires in COVID-19. This CDR3 is built from 13 residues. The ends were cut back, 6 bases at V and 10 bases at J, with 16 bases in the middle. CDR1 SNHLY and CDR2 FYNNEI come from the germline V gene.

The chain carries TRBV2 and TRBJ2-1, with D perhaps matching TRBD1 (6 bases). The origin of this receptor is a woman aged 65 to 85 with acute or convalescent COVID-19. The specimen was peripheral blood. CDR3 residues: CASSPIQGEEQFF. The CDR3 DNA is TGTGCCAGCAGCCCAATACAGGGAGAGGAGCAGTTCTTC.